The clone carrying this T cell receptor beta chain turned up a few times. Its antigen is not identified. These data come from a study of CD8 T cells in ankylosing spondylitis. The CDR3 spans 19 residues. Study-wide results and limits: Researchers report that disease-linked clones proved CD8+ and relatively rare in peripheral blood. Roughly 8 highly homologous variants formed a TCR beta motif that appeared characteristic of ankylosing spondylitis blood. Existing reports had already noted some motif variants in reactive arthritis synovial fluid and blood. Researchers reportedly found disease-linked clones significantly enriched in matched ankylosing spondylitis synovial fluid.

MiXCR, run by TCRdb on the 5' RACE reads, gives a single entry per CDR3 protein. The repertoire holds approximately 130,000 distinct CDR3 sequences, with 7% to 10% as singletons. This clonotype was sampled from a male donor with ankylosing spondylitis or in good health (not recorded which). The sample comprised blood, either unsorted or a sorted T cell fraction (not recorded which). V and J are TRBV21-1 and TRBJ2-1; the DNA was not used to check the table's D call, TRBD2. TRBV21-1 represents a pseudogene. The CDR3 nucleotides read TGTGCCAGCAGCATTGCCCCGAACCCGAGGCTAGCGGGAGGAATTGAGCAGTTCTTC. Its translation is CASSIAPNPRLAGGIEQFF.